Each of the 23 T cell receptor beta chains below was sequenced from the same sample in a study of beta chain features in type 1 diabetes. Expressed TCRB transcripts got sequenced, as all isolated RNA was reverse transcribed. Libraries were prepared by immunoSEQ multiplex PCR; TCRdb keeps only in-frame clonotypes and omits some of them. This sample has hundreds of thousands of clones, with 11% to 15% found just once. Points from the study as a whole: Shortening of TCRB CDR3s, moderate but significant, appeared in all four CD4+ subsets of Type 1 diabetes patients.

The antigens for these receptors are not known. Sequencing used naive CD4+ T cells from blood. All receptors derive from a man aged 18 to 29 with type 1 diabetes.

V is TRBV30 and J is TRBJ2-7, with 10 bases that match TRBD2. Germline loops: CDR1 GTSNPN, CDR2 SVGIG (reference sequence). The junction had 7 bases not matched to a gene; V was cut back by 0 bases and J by 5 bases. This CDR3 region has 15 residues. The CDR3 spells CAWSVGLAETDEQYF. For the CDR3, the DNA is TGTGCCTGGAGTGTAGGACTAGCGGAGACAGACGAGCAGTACTTC.

This clone came up a few times. The chain couples TRBV29-1 to TRBJ1-1; D unresolved. This CDR3 comprises 13 residues. CDR1 is SQVTM and CDR2 is ANQGSEA in the germline V gene. The V end was cut by 3 bases, the J end by 1 base, with 9 bases between. The CDR3 protein is CSVDQSKNTEAFF. The CDR3 DNA reads TGCAGCGTTGACCAGTCTAAGAACACTGAAGCTTTCTTT.

Note on this clone: Germline and junction disagree at one end, which may indicate a read error. The CDR3 nucleotides are TGCGCCAGCAGCAAAGGACGGGACCAAGAGACCCAGCACTTC. It specifies CASSKGRDQETQHF. This sequence joins TRBV5-1 and TRBJ2-5; D tentatively reads TRBD1 or TRBD2 (5 bases each). Germline V lookup: CDR1 SGHRS, CDR2 YFSETQ. The length of the CDR3 is 14 residues.

The DNA for the CDR3 is TGTGCCTGGAGCCCAAGGGTTAACTATGGCTACACCTTC. This encodes CAWSPRVNYGYTF. V gene TRBV30 combines with J gene TRBJ1-2, with no clear D. The germline V gene has CDR1 GTSNPN and CDR2 SVGIG (reference sequence). V shed 3 bases and J shed 1 base, with 9 bases lying between them. The CDR3 totals 13 residues.

This clone was counted a few times. V usage is TRBV5-6 and J usage is TRBJ2-7, with TRBD1 matching 8 bases. Germline CDR1 SGHDT, CDR2 YYEEEE. The CDR3 consists of 14 residues. Trimming took 4 bases from V and 7 from J; bases not matched to a gene: 10. CDR3 loop: CASSIGQGSWEQYF. The CDR3 nucleotides are TGTGCCAGCAGCATCGGACAGGGTTCGTGGGAGCAGTACTTC.

The rearrangement uses TRBV4-1 and TRBJ2-2, with 7 bases that match TRBD1. Per the germline V gene, CDR1 is MGHRA and CDR2 is YSYEKL. J was trimmed by 5 bases and V by 4 bases; bases with no gene match: 10. The CDR3 loop spans 16 amino acids. The DNA of the CDR3 is TGCGCCAGCAGCCTAAGGAGACAGGGCGCGACCGGGGAGCTGTTTTTT. It translates to CASSLRRQGATGELFF.

This clone was counted between two and nine times. The rearrangement links TRBV30 to TRBJ1-2, with D possibly being TRBD1 (5 bases). V was shortened by 3 bases and J by 0 bases, with 8 bases between the two germline ends. The CDR3 has 13 residues. From germline, CDR1 is GTSNPN and CDR2 SVGIG (reference sequence). In DNA form, the CDR3 reads TGTGCCTGGAGCGACAGTCCTAACTATGGCTACACCTTC. It encodes CAWSDSPNYGYTF.

The V call is TRBV6-1, the J call TRBJ2-3; 7 bases match TRBD1. The CDR3 has 14 amino acids. CDR1 is MNHNS, CDR2 SASEGT, per germline. V was pared by 5 bases and J by 2 bases, with 4 bases of the junction left unmatched. The CDR3, as DNA: TGTGCCAGCAGTCGGACAGGCGACACAGATACGCAGTATTTT. Residues: CASSRTGDTDTQYF.

This sequence joins TRBV18 and TRBJ2-7; TRBD1 is a possible D gene (5 bases). Germline lookup yields CDR1 KGHSH and CDR2 LQKENI. This CDR3 spans 16 amino acids. Trimming shortened V by 3 bases and J by 4 bases, and 19 bases separated the two germline ends. The DNA for the CDR3 is TGTGCCAGCTCACCGAGCCTTCGTGGACACCCTTACGAGCAGTACTTC. It encodes CASSPSLRGHPYEQYF.

The V and J genes are TRBV6-5 and TRBJ2-3; D assignment may be TRBD1 or TRBD2 (5 bases each). V lost 6 bases to trimming and J lost 7 bases, with 14 bases between them. In germline, CDR1 is MNHEY, CDR2 SVGAGI. This CDR3 comprises 13 residues. In nucleotides, the CDR3 is TGTGCCAGCAGGCCCGGGACCTCCCATACGCAGTATTTT. Protein: CASRPGTSHTQYF.

This clone was observed a handful of times. V gene TRBV12-5 combines with J gene TRBJ1-2; D perhaps matches TRBD1 (6 bases). Germline V gene lookup returns CDR1 LGHNT and CDR2 FRNRAP. The CDR3 length is 15 residues. V lost 5 bases and J 2 bases, leaving 15 bases between the germline ends. The CDR3 DNA is TGTGCTAGTGGTCCGAGGGGACAAAGGAACTATGGCTACACCTTC. This sequence encodes CASGPRGQRNYGYTF.

The J gene is TRBJ1-5, the V gene TRBV18; TRBD1 matches 9 bases. With V trimmed by 4 bases and J by 3 bases, 1 base remained unmatched. The CDR3 length is 14 residues. The germline CDR1 and CDR2 sequences are KGHSH and LQKENI. In nucleotides, the CDR3 is TGTGCCAGCTCACGGGACAGGGACAATCAGCCCCAGCATTTT. Amino acid sequence: CASSRDRDNQPQHF.

This clone occurred a few times. The rearrangement uses TRBV6-5 and TRBJ1-5, with TRBD1 as a possible D gene (6 bases). The CDR3 has 14 amino acids. Germline V gene lookup returns CDR1 MNHEY and CDR2 SVGAGI. V lost 6 bases to trimming and J lost 2 bases, with 11 bases between them. CDR3 loop: CASSSGVGNQPQHF. CDR3 in DNA: TGTGCCAGCAGCTCAGGGGTGGGCAATCAGCCCCAGCATTTT.

The chain is built from TRBV18 and TRBJ2-5, with D hard to call. V lost 2 bases, J lost 4 bases, and 5 bases lay in between. Germline loops: CDR1 KGHSH, CDR2 LQKENI. The CDR3 is made up of 12 amino acids. CDR3 DNA: TGTGCCAGCTCACCAGGGATAGAGACCCAGTACTTC. This translates into CASSPGIETQYF. The variable domain in full, with the rest retrieved from reference TRBV18 and TRBJ2-5, is NAGVMQNPRHLVRRRGQEARLRCSPMKGHSHVYWYRQLPEEGLKFMVYLQKENIIDESGMPKERFSAEFPKEGPSILRIQQVVRGDSAAYFCASSPGIETQYFGPGTRLLVL.

This chain joins TRBV6-5 and TRBJ2-3; D is possibly TRBD2 (5 bases). Germline lookup yields CDR1 MNHEY and CDR2 SVGAGI. V lost 6 bases and J 9 bases, leaving 10 bases between the germline ends. This CDR3 has 11 residues. The CDR3 DNA reads as TGTGCCAGCAGCCTCCGCGGGACGCAGTATTTT. Amino acids: CASSLRGTQYF.

This chain joins TRBV30 and TRBJ1-5, with a possible D match to TRBD1 (5 bases). The germline gives CDR1 GTSNPN, CDR2 SVGIG (reference sequence). The CDR3 is 15 amino acids. V was shortened by 0 bases and J by 5 bases, with 14 bases between the two germline ends. CDR3 DNA: TGTGCCTGGAGTGTACGTCGTCAGGGAGATCAGCCCCAGCATTTT. It is translated as CAWSVRRQGDQPQHF.

The gene calls are TRBV19 and TRBJ1-2; no clear D. This CDR3 is built from 13 residues. CDR1 and CDR2 (germline): LNHDA, SQIVND (reference sequence). V was clipped by 3 bases and J by 7 bases, with 12 bases between them. The CDR3 is CASSIGGIRGYTF. Here the CDR3 DNA reads TGTGCCAGTAGTATCGGAGGGATTCGTGGCTACACCTTC.

This clone was seen a handful of times. The CDR3 loop is CASSASSDRARASEQYF. The CDR3 DNA sequence: TGTGCCAGCAGTGCCTCCTCTGACAGGGCCCGTGCAAGCGAGCAGTACTTC. The chain carries TRBV25-1 and TRBJ2-7, with 7 bases lining up with TRBD1. From germline, CDR1 is MGHDK and CDR2 SYGVNS. The CDR3 has 17 residues. Germline trimming cut 4 bases from V and 6 bases from J; bases unmatched to any gene: 18.

The rearrangement joins TRBV28 to TRBJ1-1; possibly TRBD1 for D (5 bases). V was trimmed by 2 bases and J by 1 base, leaving 11 bases between them. There are 15 residues in the CDR3. Germline CDR1 is MDHEN and CDR2 is SYDVKM. DNA of the CDR3: TGTGCCAGCAGTTTAAGTCTTGGGGGGAACACTGAAGCTTTCTTT. Residues: CASSLSLGGNTEAFF.

The V and J genes are TRBV4-1 and TRBJ2-3; D not certain. Trimming removed 1 base from V and 2 bases from J, with 7 bases in between. This CDR3 is built from 14 residues. Germline V gene data show CDR1 as MGHRA and CDR2 as YSYEKL. CDR3 nucleotide sequence: TGCGCCAGCAGCCAAGCATCGACCACAGATACGCAGTATTTT. It encodes CASSQASTTDTQYF.

The chain's CDR3 is CASSLFQSTDTQYF. The CDR3 DNA sequence: TGCGCCAGCAGCTTGTTTCAGAGCACAGATACGCAGTATTTT. The V gene is TRBV5-1, the J gene TRBJ2-3; D is undetermined. Per germline, CDR1 SGHRS and CDR2 YFSETQ. V gave up 1 base and J gave up 0 bases, with 6 bases separating them. The CDR3 runs to 14 residues.

To note about this clone: Other DNA variants within this sample encode the same CDR3. The chain links TRBV5-1 to TRBJ2-3, with TRBD2 matching over 12 bases. Germline V gene sequence: CDR1 SGHRS, CDR2 YFSETQ. The V gene end was trimmed by 2 bases and the J gene end by 3 bases; junction bases not matched to a gene: 1. The CDR3 extends over 15 amino acids. This CDR3 is CASSLGLAGTDTQYF. The CDR3 DNA sequence: TGCGCCAGCAGCTTAGGACTAGCGGGGACAGATACGCAGTATTTT.

The rearrangement joins TRBV5-4 to TRBJ2-5; D is unclear. CDR1 and CDR2 (germline): SGHNT, YYREEE (reference sequence). The CDR3 runs to 14 residues. V was cut by 3 bases and J by 4 bases, with 13 bases left in between. CDR3: CASSSPSAPETQYF. In DNA, the CDR3 is TGTGCCAGCAGCTCACCTAGTGCTCCAGAGACCCAGTACTTC.